A selection of T cell receptor beta chains follows, all from one sample in a study of cytomegalovirus exposure and HLA in healthy donors. Using immunoSEQ multiplex PCR, the repertoire was profiled, and TCRdb retains in-frame clones only, with some absent. Of nearly 300,000 clones listed, around 86% are singletons. The sequencing input was PBMCs. Receptor source: a man aged 35-49 years in good health and CMV-seropositive. The CDR3 runs from the conserved cysteine through the conserved F or W. Each record gives: D gene, CDR3 length, clone size, V gene, J gene, CDR3 DNA, CDR3 protein. D genes are given only for firm matches. The size of a clone is reported for some rows only, either as once, few or many, or as a class for expanded clones.

D: -
length: 14
size: once
V: TRBV25-1
J: TRBJ1-5
DNA: TGTGCCAGCAGTGGGACAGATAGCAATCAGCCCCAGCATTTT
CDR3: CASSGTDSNQPQHF

D: TRBD2
length: 21
size: -
V: TRBV7-7
J: TRBJ2-1
DNA: TGTGCTAGCAGCTTAGCACCTGGGGCGGGGGGCATCCCCAGCTCCTACAATGAGCAGTTCTTC
CDR3: CASSLAPGAGGIPSSYNEQFF

D: TRBD1
length: 16
size: -
V: TRBV7-9
J: TRBJ2-7
DNA: TGTGCCAGCAGCTTAATGTCCGGGACAGTAGGCTACGAGCAGTACTTC
CDR3: CASSLMSGTVGYEQYF

D: TRBD1
length: 13
size: -
V: TRBV28
J: TRBJ2-7
DNA: TGTGCCAGCAGCTCGGACAGGGGGCGCGAGCAGTACTTC
CDR3: CASSSDRGREQYF

D: -
length: 11
size: few
V: TRBV5-5
J: TRBJ2-7
DNA: TGTGCCAGCAGCTCGCAGGGGATAGCGTACTTC
CDR3: CASSSQGIAYF

D: -
length: 14
size: -
V: TRBV10-1
J: TRBJ1-1
DNA: TGCGCCAGCAGTGAATTACAGGGAATTGGTGAAGCTTTCTTT
CDR3: CASSELQGIGEAFF

D: TRBD1
length: 15
size: -
V: TRBV7-6
J: TRBJ2-7
DNA: TGTGCCAGCAGCCCCGCGACAGGGGCGACAGTAGAGCAGTACTTC
CDR3: CASSPATGATVEQYF

D: TRBD1
length: 17
size: -
V: TRBV29-1
J: TRBJ1-4
DNA: TGCAGCGCCCTGGCTTCCGGGACAGGAAGAACTAATGAAAAACTGTTTTTT
CDR3: CSALASGTGRTNEKLFF

D: TRBD2
length: 17
size: -
V: TRBV7-3
J: TRBJ2-5
DNA: TGTGCCAGCAGCTCCACCGGGACTAGCGGAATGCAAGAGACCCAGTACTTC
CDR3: CASSSTGTSGMQETQYF

D: -
length: 15
size: few
V: TRBV29-1
J: TRBJ2-3
DNA: TGCAGCGTTGAAGATCAGGGGCGGACCACAGATACGCAGTATTTT
CDR3: CSVEDQGRTTDTQYF

D: TRBD1
length: 15
size: once
V: TRBV4-3
J: TRBJ1-4
DNA: TGCGCCAGCAGCCCCGAGGGACAGGGGAATGAAAAACTGTTTTTT
CDR3: CASSPEGQGNEKLFF

D: TRBD1
length: 14
size: -
V: TRBV6-6
J: TRBJ1-6
DNA: TGTGCCAGCAGATTCGGGACAGGACGTCAGCCCCTCCACTTT
CDR3: CASRFGTGRQPLHF

D: -
length: 13
size: once
V: TRBV6-5
J: TRBJ2-7
DNA: TGTGCCAGCAGTCCGATGCGGTCTCGAGAGCAGTACTTC
CDR3: CASSPMRSREQYF

D: -
length: 15
size: -
V: TRBV27
J: TRBJ1-2
DNA: TGTGCCAGCAGACGTTCCGGGAGTCAGGTCGGCGGCTACACCTTC
CDR3: CASRRSGSQVGGYTF

D: -
length: 15
size: -
V: TRBV28
J: TRBJ2-7
DNA: TGTGCCAGCAGCCTAGCGGGGGGACAGGGGTACGAGCAGTACTTC
CDR3: CASSLAGGQGYEQYF

D: TRBD2
length: 16
size: -
V: TRBV15
J: TRBJ2-5
DNA: TGTGCCACCAGCGGCCGACTAGCGGGGGCCCAAGAGACCCAGTACTTC
CDR3: CATSGRLAGAQETQYF

D: TRBD2
length: 16
size: -
V: TRBV11-3
J: TRBJ2-1
DNA: TGTGCCAGCAGCCGGATGGGGCAAGCGGGAGTCAATGAGCAGTTCTTC
CDR3: CASSRMGQAGVNEQFF

D: -
length: 14
size: -
V: TRBV5-4
J: TRBJ2-3
DNA: TGTGCCAGCAGCTCGGACAGCCGACGGGATACGCAGTATTTT
CDR3: CASSSDSRRDTQYF

D: -
length: 12
size: -
V: TRBV19
J: TRBJ2-1
DNA: TGTGCCAGTAGTATGACCAGGGGAGAGCAGTTCTTC
CDR3: CASSMTRGEQFF

D: TRBD1
length: 19
size: -
V: TRBV4-1
J: TRBJ1-5
DNA: TGCGCCAGCAGCGCAGTGCCGGACAGGGGGTTTGCCATCAATCAGCCCCAGCATTTT
CDR3: CASSAVPDRGFAINQPQHF

D: -
length: 16
size: -
V: TRBV4-1
J: TRBJ2-1
DNA: TGCGCCAGCAGCCAAGAGGGACACAGATCATACAATGAGCAGTTCTTC
CDR3: CASSQEGHRSYNEQFF

D: -
length: 15
size: -
V: TRBV28
J: TRBJ1-5
DNA: TGTGCCAGCAGTTTAGGGCAGGATAGCAATCAGCCCCAGCATTTT
CDR3: CASSLGQDSNQPQHF

D: TRBD1
length: 15
size: -
V: TRBV7-2
J: TRBJ2-7
DNA: TGTGCCAGCAGCCTTGGGACAGGGGGATCCTACGAGCAGTACTTC
CDR3: CASSLGTGGSYEQYF